These 15 T cell receptor beta chains were sequenced from one sample in a study of identical twins. TCRdb reanalysed the 5' RACE reads using MiXCR and keeps one entry per CDR3 protein. The sample records 250,000 to 350,000 distinct CDR3 sequences, 9.5% being singletons. This sample was also put to use in a study of yellow fever vaccine responses in identical twins.

The sample was CD8+ T cells sorted from blood. The receptors shown here come from a young woman in good health.

The chain carries TRBV19 and TRBJ2-6; a weak D match, TRBD1 (6 bases). CDR3 length: 19 amino acids. Germline V gene lookup returns CDR1 LNHDA and CDR2 SQIVND (reference sequence). V lost 7 bases and J 0 bases, leaving 22 bases between the germline ends. The CDR3 DNA reads TGTGCCAGTATTGATCCAAGTGGACAGTCGTCCTCTGGGGCCAACGTCCTGACTTTC. This codes for CASIDPSGQSSSGANVLTF.

The sample holds many counts of this clonotype. CDR3: CSAGTSGGSSYNEQFF. The CDR3 nucleotides are TGCAGTGCCGGGACTAGCGGGGGTTCGTCCTACAATGAGCAGTTCTTC. V and J are TRBV20-1 and TRBJ2-1; TRBD2 matches at 14 bases. The CDR3 totals 16 residues. Germline V CDR1 and CDR2: DFQATT, SNEGSKA (reference sequence). V gave up 6 bases and J gave up 1 base; unmatched junction bases: 5.

This clonotype was seen a handful of times. The V and J genes are TRBV7-2 and TRBJ1-1; no reliable D call. V dropped 5 bases and J dropped 1 base, with 8 bases sitting between them. This CDR3 has 13 amino acids. CDR1 and CDR2 from the germline V gene are SGHTA and FQGNSA. CDR3 amino acids: CASSPVGNTEAFF. The DNA for the CDR3 is TGTGCCAGCAGCCCCGTGGGGAACACTGAAGCTTTCTTT.

This clonotype showed up many times. The chain couples TRBV7-6 to TRBJ1-3; maybe TRBD1 (6 bases). There are 18 residues in the CDR3. Germline V lookup: CDR1 SGHVS, CDR2 FNYEAQ. Trimming left V 5 bases short and J 4 bases short, with 24 bases between. CDR3 DNA sequence: TGTGCCAGCAGCCACGGGGGCTCACAGGGACACGAAGGAAACACCATATATTTT. Residues: CASSHGGSQGHEGNTIYF.

The genes are TRBV28 and TRBJ2-3; D perhaps matches TRBD2 (6 bases). The CDR3 covers 21 residues. Trimming cost V 4 bases and J 2 bases, with 31 bases left between them. CDR1 is MDHEN and CDR2 is SYDVKM in the germline V gene. DNA for the CDR3: TGTGCCAGCAGTTCCCCAGCCGGGGCTAGCGAAAAATCCTACACCACAGATACGCAGTATTTT. It codes for CASSSPAGASEKSYTTDTQYF.

This clonotype has a count of ten or more. The chain links TRBV27 to TRBJ2-7, with 9 bases identical to TRBD1. The trim removed 5 bases at V and 4 bases at J, leaving 12 bases unmatched. CDR3 length: 16 amino acids. From germline, CDR1 is MNHEY and CDR2 SMNVEV (reference sequence). Here the CDR3 reads CASSPLSGQGSYEQYF. CDR3 DNA: TGTGCCAGCAGTCCCCTGTCAGGACAGGGGTCTTACGAGCAGTACTTC.

This clonotype was observed a handful of times. This chain connects TRBV4-1 to TRBJ1-1; perhaps TRBD1 as D (6 bases). The length of the CDR3 is 15 residues. Between the trimmed V and J ends, which lost 8 bases and 0 bases, there was a span of 16 bases. Germline loops: CDR1 MGHRA, CDR2 YSYEKL. The CDR3 reads CASQTTGPMNTEAFF. The DNA for the CDR3 is TGCGCCAGCCAAACAACAGGGCCTATGAACACTGAAGCTTTCTTT.

This rearrangement joins TRBV3-1 to TRBJ2-3; 9 bases fit TRBD2. The CDR3 totals 17 residues. Germline CDR1 reads LGHDT; CDR2 reads YNNKEL (reference sequence). J gave up 2 bases and V 10 bases, and 16 bases lay outside the gene matches. The CDR3 sequence: CATSQKNIAGDTDTQYF. For the CDR3, the DNA is TGTGCCACCTCCCAAAAGAACATAGCGGGGGACACAGATACGCAGTATTTT.

The chain joins TRBV24-1 to TRBJ1-2; unclear D gene. CDR1 and CDR2 from the germline V gene are KGHDR and SFDVKD. The CDR3 is 15 amino acids. V gave up 7 bases and J gave up 6 bases, with 20 bases separating them. The CDR3 bases are TGTGCCACCAGCCTCCGGGGATCCCAAGTGGATGGCTACACCTTC. Its translation: CATSLRGSQVDGYTF.

This chain links TRBV4-1 with TRBJ1-1, with no clear D. Trimming cost V 6 bases and J 5 bases, with 7 bases left between them. Per the germline V gene, CDR1 is MGHRA and CDR2 is YSYEKL. The CDR3 is 11 amino acids. DNA for the CDR3: TGCGCCAGCAGAGAAGGTACTGAAGCTTTCTTT. Protein: CASREGTEAFF.

The table lists this clonotype with many counts. The rearrangement joins TRBV16 to TRBJ2-1; D remains unclear. CDR1 is KGHSY and CDR2 is FQNENV in the germline V gene. Trimming removed 1 base from V and 0 bases from J, with 4 bases in between. The CDR3 runs to 14 residues. The CDR3 here is CASSQFGSYNEQFF. CDR3 in DNA: TGTGCCAGCAGCCAATTCGGCTCCTACAATGAGCAGTTCTTC. The whole variable domain, filled in from reference TRBV16 and TRBJ2-1, reads GEEVAQTPKHLVRGEGQKAKLYCAPIKGHSYVFWYQQVLKNEFKFLISFQNENVFDETGMPKERFSAKCLPNSPCSLEIQATKLEDSAVYFCASSQFGSYNEQFFGPGTRLTVL.

Only a few counts were recorded for this clonotype. One end of the junction fails to match germline, which may point to a read error. The V call is TRBV4-2, the J call TRBJ2-7; weak D call: TRBD2 (6 bases). Germline CDR1 reads LGHNA; CDR2 reads YNFKEQ. CDR3 length: 13 amino acids. The CDR3 spells CASSQVAGYEQHF. DNA of the CDR3: TGTGCCAGCAGCCAAGTTGCGGGGTACGAGCAGCACTTC.

This clonotype was seen many times. V usage is TRBV19 and J usage is TRBJ2-7; TRBD1 matches at 8 bases. This CDR3 is 14 amino acids long. J was trimmed by 5 bases and V by 6 bases; bases with no gene match: 9. Germline V gene lookup returns CDR1 LNHDA and CDR2 SQIVND (reference sequence). DNA of the CDR3: TGTGCCAGTAGCGACAGGGGATTGATAGACGAGCAGTACTTC. This encodes CASSDRGLIDEQYF.

This clonotype was seen ten or more times. V and J are TRBV4-1 and TRBJ1-2; no reliable D call. V was trimmed by 4 bases and J by 3 bases, leaving 15 bases between them. The CDR3 is 15 residues long. Germline V gene lookup returns CDR1 MGHRA and CDR2 YSYEKL. The CDR3, as DNA: TGCGCCAGCAGCCGAGCGAAACGGTTACACTATGGCTACACCTTC. Amino acids: CASSRAKRLHYGYTF.

This clonotype appeared a few times. The chain has TRBV20-1 and TRBJ2-7; 7 nucleotides match TRBD1. V was clipped by 7 bases and J by 2 bases; unmatched bases: 8. The CDR3 loop spans 13 amino acids. Germline V lookup: CDR1 DFQATT, CDR2 SNEGSKA (reference sequence). CDR3 sequence (DNA): TGCAGTGTTCTCCGACAGGGAGCCTACGAGCAGTACTTC. Translating gives CSVLRQGAYEQYF.